This entry features one T cell receptor beta chain sequence. The data stem from a study of preoperative IRX-2 immunotherapy in early breast cancer. Described treatment: preoperative locoregional IRX-2 cytokine immunotherapy. Samples came from a phase Ib trial of preoperative locoregional IRX-2 cytokine immunotherapy. Method: immunoSEQ multiplex PCR; TCRdb's copy keeps in-frame clones and lacks some. The sample gives 7,000 to 9,500 clones, more than 75% of which show up once; 16% is in the top ten. Germline V gene lookup returns CDR1 SQVTM and CDR2 ANQGSEA. The CDR3 length is 13 residues. Trimming stripped 1 base from V and 1 base from J, with 8 bases between.

Material: tumor tissue, obtained after IRX-2 immunotherapy. This clonotype was sampled from a human donor with breast cancer. This chain joins TRBV29-1 and TRBJ2-7; the D gene is possibly TRBD2 (5 bases). This CDR3 reads CSVEGGYSYEQYF. The CDR3 nucleotides read TGCAGCGTTGAAGGAGGGTATTCCTACGAGCAGTACTTC.